A selection of T cell receptor beta chains follows, all from one sample in a study of blood T cell repertoires in COVID-19. Some clones are missing from TCRdb's copy, which holds only in-frame ones; the method was immunoSEQ multiplex PCR. Among about 220,000 clones listed, about 78% were seen once. The sample comprised peripheral blood. All receptors come from a woman aged 70-85 years with acute or convalescent COVID-19. Each CDR3 is given with its conserved first and last residue. The D gene is left open where the match is weak. Clone sizes are given selectively: once, few, many, or a class where the clone is expanded.

j_call v_call clone_size d_call cdr3_aa cdr3_nt
TRBJ1-2 TRBV19 NA NA CASSIGHQYGYTF TGTGCCAGTAGTATAGGGCACCAATATGGCTACACCTTC
TRBJ1-6 TRBV19 NA NA CASSGKGNSPLHF TGTGCCAGTAGCGGGAAGGGTAATTCACCCCTCCACTTT
TRBJ1-1 TRBV5-8 few NA CASSLDGGNTEAFF TGTGCCAGCAGCTTGGACGGAGGGAACACTGAAGCTTTCTTT
TRBJ1-4 TRBV7-9 NA NA CASSLVQGPNEKLFF TGTGCCAGCAGCTTAGTACAGGGCCCTAATGAAAAACTGTTTTTT
TRBJ2-6 TRBV18 NA TRBD1 CASSPRTFRTGDTSGANVLTF TGTGCCAGCTCACCAAGGACCTTTAGAACAGGGGACACCTCTGGGGCCAACGTCCTGACTTTC
TRBJ2-5 TRBV3-1/TRBV3-2 NA NA CASSQGSRWPWTQYF TGTGCCAGCAGCCAAGGGTCTCGATGGCCATGGACCCAGTACTTC
TRBJ2-6 TRBV10-3 NA TRBD1 CAIKGTALEANVLTF TGTGCCATCAAAGGGACAGCACTAGAGGCCAACGTCCTGACTTTC
TRBJ2-1 TRBV9 NA NA CASSVADSGYNEQFF TGTGCCAGCAGCGTAGCGGATAGCGGTTACAATGAGCAGTTCTTC
TRBJ2-2 TRBV5-4 NA NA CASSLRLNTGELFF TGTGCCAGCAGCTTGCGTCTGAACACCGGGGAGCTGTTTTTT
TRBJ2-5 TRBV2 NA TRBD2 CASRIIRGGSETQYF TGTGCCAGCAGAATTATACGCGGGGGGTCAGAGACCCAGTACTTC
TRBJ2-3 TRBV10-1 NA NA CASSDTRFPVDTQYF TGCGCCAGCAGCGATACTAGGTTTCCGGTAGATACGCAGTATTTT
TRBJ2-2 TRBV11-2 NA TRBD1 CASSFRTGSATGELFF TGTGCCAGCAGCTTTAGGACAGGGTCGGCCACCGGGGAGCTGTTTTTT
TRBJ2-3 TRBV29-1 NA TRBD2 CSVLLAGGPNTQYF TGCAGCGTTTTGTTAGCGGGGGGTCCCAATACGCAGTATTTT
TRBJ2-5 TRBV4-3 NA TRBD2 CASSQRIGLGNRYF TGCGCCAGCAGCCAAAGGATAGGACTAGGCAATAGGTACTTC
TRBJ1-4 TRBV6-5 NA TRBD1 CASKGAATNEKLFF TGTGCCAGCAAGGGGGCGGCAACTAATGAAAAACTGTTTTTT
TRBJ1-5 TRBV18 NA TRBD1 CASSPPQGAGNQPQHF TGTGCCAGCTCACCACCACAGGGGGCCGGCAATCAGCCCCAGCATTTT
TRBJ2-5 TRBV2 NA TRBD1 CASGTGVGETQYF TGTGCCAGCGGGACAGGGGTAGGAGAGACCCAGTACTTC
TRBJ2-6 TRBV5-4 few NA CASSSLMSSGANVLTF TGTGCCAGCAGCTCTCTGATGAGCTCTGGGGCCAACGTCCTGACTTTC
TRBJ1-2 TRBV29-1 NA TRBD1 CSVGQGGDYTF TGCAGCGTTGGACAGGGGGGGGACTACACCTTC
TRBJ2-3 TRBV11-1 NA TRBD1 CASSFSGDSGFTQYF TGTGCCAGCAGCTTTTCCGGGGACAGTGGTTTTACGCAGTATTTT
TRBJ1-1 TRBV30 NA TRBD1 CAWSRRGTDTEAFF TGTGCCTGGAGTAGGAGGGGGACAGACACTGAAGCTTTCTTT
TRBJ2-3 TRBV19 NA NA CASSPRSTSIWGTDTQYF TGTGCCAGTAGTCCGCGATCAACTAGTATCTGGGGCACAGATACGCAGTATTTT
TRBJ1-6 TRBV12-3/TRBV12-4 many NA CASRRQNNSPLHF TGTGCCAGCAGACGACAAAATAATTCACCCCTCCACTTT
TRBJ2-3 TRBV4-1 NA NA CASSQDVTSLGGDTQYF TGCGCCAGCAGCCAAGACGTAACATCCCTTGGTGGAGATACGCAGTATTTT
TRBJ1-1 TRBV10-1 few TRBD1 CASREPTTGLNTEAFF TGCGCCAGTAGGGAGCCAACGACAGGGTTGAACACTGAAGCTTTCTTT
TRBJ2-5 TRBV9 NA TRBD2 CASSPLGLAGETQYF TGTGCCAGCAGCCCCCTGGGACTAGCAGGAGAGACCCAGTACTTC
TRBJ1-1 TRBV5-1 NA TRBD1 CASSPRTGEGNTEAFF TGCGCCAGCAGCCCGAGGACAGGGGAGGGGAACACTGAAGCTTTCTTT
TRBJ2-5 TRBV3-1/TRBV3-2 NA NA CASSYVAGQETQYF TGTGCCAGCAGCTACGTGGCGGGGCAAGAGACCCAGTACTTC
TRBJ1-5 TRBV3-1/TRBV3-2 NA NA CASSQDHRVGNQPQHF TGTGCCAGCAGCCAAGACCACAGGGTAGGCAATCAGCCCCAGCATTTT
TRBJ2-5 TRBV3-1/TRBV3-2 NA TRBD2 CASSQTSGGQETQYF TGTGCCAGCAGCCAGACTAGCGGGGGACAAGAGACCCAGTACTTC
TRBJ2-4 TRBV21-1 few NA CASSKVVSREGAKNIQYF TGTGCCAGCAGCAAAGTGGTATCGAGGGAGGGGGCCAAAAACATTCAGTACTTC
TRBJ2-2 TRBV19 NA TRBD1 CASRRSETGDTGELFF TGTGCCAGTAGACGTAGCGAGACAGGGGACACCGGGGAGCTGTTTTTT
TRBJ1-1 TRBV29-1 NA NA CSVAASGDTEAFF TGCAGCGTTGCTGCATCCGGGGACACTGAAGCTTTCTTT